This T cell receptor (beta chain) was sequenced in a study of T cell responses to AZD1222 COVID-19 vaccine. General study findings and limits: Spike-wide vaccine-associated CD4 TCRs dominated at 160-218 and 743-854. Without day 14 samples, only post-peak T cell repertoires were studied.

The V gene lost 4 bases and the J gene lost 3 bases, with 15 bases spanning the gap. CDR1 MDHEN and CDR2 SYDVKM come from the germline V gene. This CDR3 comprises 16 residues. Assay: immunoSEQ multiplex PCR; the TCRdb copy retains only in-frame clones and omits some. Seen here are approximately 150,000 clones, approximately 89% observed once, and the top ten hold around 1.7%. Points on this clone: Its antigen is still unknown.

Researchers grouped second doses given at about 4 or about 12 weeks into one pool. The chain is built from TRBV28 and TRBJ1-4; D ambiguous. This specimen consisted of peripheral blood, obtained 28 days after the second AZD1222 dose. This sequence was found in an adult who received the AZD1222 COVID-19 vaccine. Written as DNA, the CDR3 is TGTGCCAGCAGTTCCCCGACGGGAGGCGCTAATGAAAAACTGTTTTTT. As protein: CASSSPTGGANEKLFF.